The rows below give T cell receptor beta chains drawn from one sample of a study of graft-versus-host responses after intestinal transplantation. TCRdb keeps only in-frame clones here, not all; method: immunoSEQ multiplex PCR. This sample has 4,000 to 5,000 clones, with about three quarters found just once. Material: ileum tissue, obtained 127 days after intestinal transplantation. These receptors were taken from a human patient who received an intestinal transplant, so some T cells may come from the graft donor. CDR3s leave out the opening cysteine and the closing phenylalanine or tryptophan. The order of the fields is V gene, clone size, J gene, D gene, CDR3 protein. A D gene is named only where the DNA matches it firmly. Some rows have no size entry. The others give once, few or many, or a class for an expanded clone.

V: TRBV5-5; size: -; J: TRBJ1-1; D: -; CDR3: ASSPTAGNTEAF
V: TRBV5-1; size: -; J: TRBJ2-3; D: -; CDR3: ASSLGRDTQY
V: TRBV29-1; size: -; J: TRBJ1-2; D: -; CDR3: SQRTLRGYT
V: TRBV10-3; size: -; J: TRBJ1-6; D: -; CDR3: AIISLVFRNSPLH
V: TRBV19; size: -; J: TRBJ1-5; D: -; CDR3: ASSISGEGNQPQH
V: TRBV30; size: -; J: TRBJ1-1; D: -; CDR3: AWSMGAYTEAF
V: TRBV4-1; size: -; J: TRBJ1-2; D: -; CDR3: ASSQDRGQGYGYT
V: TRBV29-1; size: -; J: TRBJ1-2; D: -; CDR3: SVDRAGYT
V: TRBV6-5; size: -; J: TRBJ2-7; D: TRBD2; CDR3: ASSLGLAGGYEQY
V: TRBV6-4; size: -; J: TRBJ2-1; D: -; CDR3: ASSDSGGSSYNEQF
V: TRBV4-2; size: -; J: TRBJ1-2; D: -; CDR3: ASSFVKENSLKINYGYT
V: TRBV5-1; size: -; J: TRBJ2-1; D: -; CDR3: ASSFSGIAPGNEQF
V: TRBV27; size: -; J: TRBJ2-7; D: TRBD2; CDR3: ASSLFPRLAGASYEQY
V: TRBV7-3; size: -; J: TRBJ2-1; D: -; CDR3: ASSLKHDRYNEQF
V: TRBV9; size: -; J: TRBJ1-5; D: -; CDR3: ASGLFRGGLRNQPQH
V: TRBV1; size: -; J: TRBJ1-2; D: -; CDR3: TTKPGTANVLYGYT
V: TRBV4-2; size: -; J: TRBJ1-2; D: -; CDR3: ASSQELNSLYGYT
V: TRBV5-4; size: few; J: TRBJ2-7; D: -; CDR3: ASSRAGNHEQY
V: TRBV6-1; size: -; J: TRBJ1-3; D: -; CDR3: ASSEWNWGSGNTIY
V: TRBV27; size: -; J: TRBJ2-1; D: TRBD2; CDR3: ASSLAASGDNEQF
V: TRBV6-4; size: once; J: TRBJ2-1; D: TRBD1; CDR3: ASSDGTGGNEQF
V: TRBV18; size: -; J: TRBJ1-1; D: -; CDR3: ASSSYSGETEAF